The sequence of this T cell receptor beta chain was determined in a study of Ad26.COV2.S vaccination and SARS-CoV-2 variants. Regarding treatment: roughly 19 received Ad26.COV2.S at low or high dose, single or two shots; several received placebo; per-sample allocation not given. Specimen acquisition occurred on day 63 following the initial vaccine or placebo injection. The CDR3 length is 16 residues. Trimming removed 5 bases at V and 0 bases at J, with 16 bases between. Germline V gene lookup returns CDR1 MDHEN and CDR2 SYDVKM. Study-wide points: Vaccine recipients surpassed placebo recipients in spike-specific TCR breadth. People who got the vaccine or the placebo had similar non-spike TCR breadth.

The method was immunoSEQ multiplex PCR; TCRdb's version includes in-frame clones alone and lacks a portion of them. This table has 350,000 to 500,000 clones, 90% appearing once. As to this clone: The target antigen is unknown.

The V gene is TRBV28, the J gene TRBJ1-2; D remains ambiguous. This clonotype originated in a person between 18 and 60 years old who received the Ad26.COV2.S COVID-19 vaccine or a placebo. The source was peripheral blood, collected in a trial of Ad26.COV2.S vaccine versus placebo. The CDR3 loop reads CASSLDLGLTNYGYTF. CDR3 nucleotides: TGTGCCAGCAGTCTAGACCTAGGCCTAACTAACTATGGCTACACCTTC.